Listed here is a single T cell receptor (beta chain). Its specificity is unknown. Here immunoSEQ multiplex PCR was the method, and the copy in TCRdb shows in-frame clones only, minus some. In the table there are around 2,000,000 clones, 85% to 95% of which are singletons. The data stem from a study of shared clonotypes between healthy human individuals. Study-wide findings and caveats: Only a few donors were included, so the genetic and exposure-history diversity represented was limited.

Trimming took off 4 bases at V and 4 bases at J, with 14 bases between the two ends. Germline-derived CDR1 and CDR2 are SEHNR and FQNEAQ (reference sequence). The CDR3 is 15 residues long. Naive CD8 populations comprised CD45RO-negative cells positively selected for CCR7, excluding terminally differentiated effector memory CD45RA+ cells. This TCR came from a man aged 18 to 29 in good health. The sample was naive CD8+ T cells sorted from blood. V gene TRBV7-9 combines with J gene TRBJ1-5; D not resolved. The CDR3 reads CASSSSDWKNQPQHF. CDR3 nucleotide sequence: TGTGCCAGCAGCTCGTCTGACTGGAAAAATCAGCCCCAGCATTTT.